This T cell receptor (beta chain) was observed in a study of cytomegalovirus exposure and HLA in healthy donors. Study background: Assignment to the Caucasian-associated ancestry cluster applied to 75% to 85% of the roughly 400 genotyped donors. Regarding the study as a whole: It was likely that a cluster of highly shared sequence variants was a sequencing artifact. Among CMV-associated TCR beta chains, most appeared HLA-restricted in a later analysis.

Germline V gene data show CDR1 as MNHNS and CDR2 as SASEGT. The V gene lost 8 bases and the J gene lost 6 bases, with 16 bases spanning the gap. The CDR3 covers 14 residues. A word on this clone: The antigen is undetermined.

Use of 60 Vbeta and 13 Jbeta primers characterized the PCR. Here immunoSEQ multiplex PCR was the method, and the copy in TCRdb shows in-frame clones only, minus some. The table includes approximately 150,000 clones, 70% to 85% detected once. This receptor was taken from a man aged 35 to 55 in good health and CMV-seronegative. The sequenced material came from PBMCs. This sequence joins TRBV6-1 and TRBJ2-2, with TRBD1 as a possible D gene (5 bases). CDR3 sequence reads: CASLIRVVPGELFF. The DNA of the CDR3 is TGTGCCAGCCTTATCAGGGTAGTTCCCGGGGAGCTGTTTTTT.